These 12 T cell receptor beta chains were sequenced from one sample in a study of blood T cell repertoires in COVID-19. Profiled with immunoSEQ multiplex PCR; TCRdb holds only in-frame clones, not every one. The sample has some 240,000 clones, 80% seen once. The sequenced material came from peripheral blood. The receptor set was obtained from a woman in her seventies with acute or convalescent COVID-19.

CDR3 residues: CASRDFQNTGELFF. The CDR3 bases are TGTGCCAGCCGGGACTTTCAAAACACCGGGGAGCTGTTTTTT. The rearrangement uses TRBV28 and TRBJ2-2, with D possibly being TRBD2 (6 bases). The germline gives CDR1 MDHEN, CDR2 SYDVKM. CDR3 length: 14 residues. V lost 8 bases and J 2 bases, leaving 12 bases between the germline ends.

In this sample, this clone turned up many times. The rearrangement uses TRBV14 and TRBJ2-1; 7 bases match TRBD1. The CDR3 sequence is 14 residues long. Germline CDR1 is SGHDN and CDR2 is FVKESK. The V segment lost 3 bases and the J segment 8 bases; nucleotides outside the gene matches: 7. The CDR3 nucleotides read TGTGCCAGCAGCCACCTAGGGACAGACGATGAGCAGTTCTTC. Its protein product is CASSHLGTDDEQFF.

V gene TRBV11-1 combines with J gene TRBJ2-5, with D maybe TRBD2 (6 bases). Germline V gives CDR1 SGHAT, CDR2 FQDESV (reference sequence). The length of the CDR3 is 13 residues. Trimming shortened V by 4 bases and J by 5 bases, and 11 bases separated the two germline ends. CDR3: CASSSGRGETQYF. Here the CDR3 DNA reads TGTGCCAGCAGCTCCGGACGGGGGGAGACCCAGTACTTC.

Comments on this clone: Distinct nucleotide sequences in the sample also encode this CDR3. The CDR3 sequence is CASSVGQPNEQFF. CDR3 in DNA: TGTGCCAGCAGCGTAGGACAGCCCAATGAGCAGTTCTTC. The chain couples TRBV9 to TRBJ2-1, with D perhaps matching TRBD1 (5 bases). Germline CDR1 reads SGDLS; CDR2 reads YYNGEE. The CDR3 runs to 13 residues. Trimming took 0 bases from V and 6 from J, leaving 7 bases between them. Supplemented by reference TRBV9 and TRBJ2-1, the full variable domain reads DSGVTQTPKHLITATGQRVTLRCSPRSGDLSVYWYQQSLDQGLQFLIQYYNGEERAKGNILERFSAQQFPDLHSELNLSSLELGDSALYFCASSVGQPNEQFFGPGTRLTVL.

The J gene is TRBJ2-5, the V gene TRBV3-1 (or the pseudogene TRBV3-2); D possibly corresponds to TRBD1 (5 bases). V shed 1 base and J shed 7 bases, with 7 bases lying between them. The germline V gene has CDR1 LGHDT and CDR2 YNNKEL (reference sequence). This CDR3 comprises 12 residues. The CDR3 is CASSQGTGTQYF. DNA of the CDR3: TGTGCCAGCAGCCAAGGAACAGGGACCCAGTACTTC.

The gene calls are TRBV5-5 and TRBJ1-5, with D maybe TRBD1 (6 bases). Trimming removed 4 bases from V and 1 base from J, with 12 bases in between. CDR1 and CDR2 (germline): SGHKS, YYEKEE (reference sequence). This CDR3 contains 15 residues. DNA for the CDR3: TGTGCCAGCAGCCCTGGACAGTGGAGCAATCAGCCCCAGCATTTT. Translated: CASSPGQWSNQPQHF. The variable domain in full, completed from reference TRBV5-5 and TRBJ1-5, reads DAGVTQSPTHLIKTRGQQVTLRCSPISGHKSVSWYQQVLGQGPQFIFQYYEKEERGRGNFPDRFSARQFPNYSSELNVNALLLGDSALYLCASSPGQWSNQPQHFGDGTRLSIL.

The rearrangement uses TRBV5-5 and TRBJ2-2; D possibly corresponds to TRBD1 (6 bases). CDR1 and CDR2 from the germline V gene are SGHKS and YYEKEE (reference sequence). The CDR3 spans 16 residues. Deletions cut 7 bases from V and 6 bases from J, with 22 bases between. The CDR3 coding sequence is TGTGCCAGCGCCTTAGGGGACATCGGTGGATCCGGGGAGCTGTTTTTT. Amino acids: CASALGDIGGSGELFF.

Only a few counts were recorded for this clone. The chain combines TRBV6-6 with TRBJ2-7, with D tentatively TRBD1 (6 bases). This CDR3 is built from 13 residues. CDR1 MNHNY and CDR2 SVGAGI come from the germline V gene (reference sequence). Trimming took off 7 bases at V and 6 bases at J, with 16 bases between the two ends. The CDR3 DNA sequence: TGTGCCAGCACCAACAGACAGGACGGCGAGCAGTACGTC. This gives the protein CASTNRQDGEQYV.

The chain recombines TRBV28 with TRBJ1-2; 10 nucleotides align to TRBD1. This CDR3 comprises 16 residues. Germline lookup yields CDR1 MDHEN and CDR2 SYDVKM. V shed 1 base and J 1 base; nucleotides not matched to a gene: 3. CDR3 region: CASSLYRTGGNYGYTF. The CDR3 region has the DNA TGTGCCAGCAGTTTATATCGGACAGGGGGTAACTATGGCTACACCTTC.

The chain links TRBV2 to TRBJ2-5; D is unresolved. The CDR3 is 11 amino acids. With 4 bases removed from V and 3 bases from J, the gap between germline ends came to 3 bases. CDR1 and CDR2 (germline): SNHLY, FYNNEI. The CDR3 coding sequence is TGTGCCAGCAGTGCTGAAGAGACCCAGTACTTC. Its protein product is CASSAEETQYF.

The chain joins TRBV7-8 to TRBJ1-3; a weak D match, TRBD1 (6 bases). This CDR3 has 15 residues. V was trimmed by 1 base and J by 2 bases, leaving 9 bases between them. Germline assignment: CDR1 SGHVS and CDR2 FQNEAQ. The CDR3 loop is CASSLGRTAGNTIYF. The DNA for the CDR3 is TGTGCCAGCAGCTTAGGCAGGACAGCTGGAAACACCATATATTTT. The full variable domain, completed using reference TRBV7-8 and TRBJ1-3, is GAGVSQSPRYKVAKRGQDVALRCDPISGHVSLFWYQQALGQGPEFLTYFQNEAQLDKSGLPSDRFFAERPEGSVSTLKIQRTQQEDSAVYLCASSLGRTAGNTIYFGEGSWLTVV.

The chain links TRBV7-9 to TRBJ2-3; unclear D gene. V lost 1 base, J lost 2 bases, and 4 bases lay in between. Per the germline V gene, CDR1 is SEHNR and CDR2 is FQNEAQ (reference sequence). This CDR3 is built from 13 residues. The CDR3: CASSLEPTDTQYF. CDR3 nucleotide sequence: TGTGCCAGCAGCTTAGAGCCCACAGATACGCAGTATTTT. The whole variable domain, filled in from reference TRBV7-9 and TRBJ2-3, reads DTGVSQNPRHKITKRGQNVTFRCDPISEHNRLYWYRQTLGQGPEFLTYFQNEAQLEKSRLLSDRFSAERPKGSFSTLEIQRTEQGDSAMYLCASSLEPTDTQYFGPGTRLTVL.